This T cell receptor (beta chain) was identified in a study of memory CD4+ T cells and cytomegalovirus serostatus. Study-wide points: Of 150 to 200 reported CMV TCRbeta sequences, 67 were found in memory CD4+ repertoires.

Produced via immunoSEQ multiplex PCR; TCRdb's table is partial and in-frame only. The sample lists around 60,000 clones; 75% to 85% were seen once. In germline, CDR1 is SGHNT, CDR2 YYREEE (reference sequence). The germline V and J ends were trimmed by 2 bases and 6 bases, with 12 bases remaining between them. The CDR3 contains 15 residues. Single viable CD3+CD4+CD8-CD45RO+ cells were sorted as the memory CD4+ T cells. CD4+ T cells were isolated by positive magnetic selection. On this clone: Its antigen is not identified.

The V call is TRBV5-4, the J call TRBJ1-6; D perhaps matches TRBD1 (6 bases). Sample: memory CD4+ T cells from blood. This TCR was sampled from an adult in good health and CMV-seronegative. Here the CDR3 reads CASSFGGQSNSPLHF. In nucleotides, the CDR3 is TGTGCCAGCAGCTTCGGGGGGCAAAGTAATTCACCCCTCCACTTT.